These 11 T cell receptor beta chains came from one sample sequenced in a study of cytomegalovirus exposure and HLA in healthy donors (dated by TCRdb to about 2017). Library method: the immunoSEQ multiplex PCR assay. A mixture of 60 forward primers for TCR Vbeta segments and 13 reverse primers for TCR Jbeta segments was used in the multiplex PCR. TCRdb took this table from immuneACCESS and kept in-frame rearrangements with V and J called. Such tables lack part of the clones; where checked against another copy, unresolved V genes explain under half of the gap, and the rest is unexplained. The table for this sample lists 200,000 to 250,000 clones; approximately 68% of them were counted only once. 1.8% of the sample rests with the top ten. The source material was PBMCs. The receptors stem from a woman aged 25-40 years in good health and CMV-seronegative.

V gene TRBV29-1 combines with J gene TRBJ2-1; weak D call: TRBD2 (6 bases). The germline V gene has CDR1 SQVTM and CDR2 ANQGSEA. Trimming took off 1 base at V and 4 bases at J, with 14 bases between the two ends. The CDR3 runs to 15 residues. This chain's CDR3 is CSVEGTTRSYNEQFF. CDR3 bases: TGCAGCGTTGAAGGGACTACCCGGTCTTACAATGAGCAGTTCTTC.

This clone showed up just a few times. The chain recombines TRBV5-5 with TRBJ2-7; 7 bases line up with TRBD1. Trimming removed 0 bases from V and 4 bases from J; junction bases left unmatched: 7. Germline lookup yields CDR1 SGHKS and CDR2 YYEKEE (reference sequence). This CDR3 has 15 residues. The CDR3 nucleotides read TGTGCCAGCAGCTTGGCGGGGACAGCTTTATACGAGCAGTACTTC. Amino acids: CASSLAGTALYEQYF.

The V gene is TRBV15, the J gene TRBJ2-5; D call uncertain. This CDR3 region has 14 residues. The germline V and J ends were trimmed by 0 bases and 4 bases, with 9 bases remaining between them. From germline, CDR1 is LNHNV and CDR2 YYDKDF (reference sequence). CDR3 protein: CATSRDRARETQYF. The CDR3 DNA sequence: TGTGCCACCAGCAGAGATAGAGCAAGAGAGACCCAGTACTTC.

The chain employs TRBV18 and TRBJ1-1; D perhaps matches TRBD1 (5 bases). Per the germline V gene, CDR1 is KGHSH and CDR2 is LQKENI. This CDR3 has 14 amino acids. Trimming took 3 bases from V and 3 from J, leaving 11 bases between them. The CDR3 DNA is TGTGCCAGCTCACCGTTGGGGGGAGACACTGAAGCTTTCTTT. It translates to CASSPLGGDTEAFF.

V gene TRBV13 combines with J gene TRBJ1-1; D not certain. CDR1 PRHDT and CDR2 FYEKMQ come from the germline V gene (reference sequence). V lost 0 bases and J lost 5, with 13 bases in between. This CDR3 has 15 amino acids. The CDR3 DNA reads as TGTGCCAGCAGCTTAGGCCGGGCGTCGGGGACTGAAGCTTTCTTT. It codes for CASSLGRASGTEAFF.

The rearrangement links TRBV5-1 to TRBJ2-3, with a tentative D call TRBD1 (5 bases). This CDR3 contains 14 residues. V was trimmed by 9 bases and J by 0 bases, leaving 14 bases between them. Germline CDR1 and CDR2: SGHRS and YFSETQ. The CDR3 region is CATYQGSSTDTQYF. The DNA of the CDR3 is TGCGCCACGTATCAGGGTTCTAGCACAGATACGCAGTATTTT.

This chain joins TRBV2 and TRBJ2-1; possibly TRBD2 for D (5 bases). There are 12 residues in the CDR3. With 10 bases removed from V and 6 bases from J, the gap between germline ends came to 13 bases. The germline V gene encodes CDR1 SNHLY and CDR2 FYNNEI. The CDR3 DNA sequence: TGTGCCACCCGGGAAGGTAGCAATGAGCAGTTCTTC. It specifies CATREGSNEQFF.

Regarding this clone: The junction departs from germline at one end; a sequencing error may be responsible. J is TRBJ2-3 and V is TRBV5-6; the match to TRBD2 covers 9 bases. The CDR3 runs to 17 residues. The germline CDR1 and CDR2 sequences are SGHDT and YYEEEE. For the CDR3, the DNA is TGTGTCAGCAGCCCAGCGGGGGGAGCCCTTCCCACAGATACGCAGTATTTT. Its translation: CVSSPAGGALPTDTQYF.

CDR3 coding DNA: TGTGCCAGCAGTACTAGCGGGGGGGCCAAAAACATTCAGTACTTC. The encoded protein is CASSTSGGAKNIQYF. The chain is built from TRBV2 and TRBJ2-4; 12 nucleotides line up with TRBD2. CDR1 SNHLY and CDR2 FYNNEI come from the germline V gene. The CDR3 extends over 15 amino acids. Germline trimming cut 5 bases from V and 1 base from J; bases unmatched to any gene: 0.

This clone has more than one count but fewer than ten. The chain combines TRBV19 with TRBJ2-1, with TRBD2 identical over 10 bases. The CDR3 is made up of 15 amino acids. The germline CDR1 and CDR2 sequences are LNHDA and SQIVND (reference sequence). Trimming took 4 bases from V and 7 from J; bases not matched to a gene: 7. This chain's CDR3 is CASSTSGGALNEQFF. The CDR3 DNA is TGTGCCAGTAGTACCAGCGGGGGGGCCCTTAATGAGCAGTTCTTC.

This clone came up once. J is TRBJ2-5 and V is TRBV7-8; D perhaps matches TRBD2 (6 bases). CDR1 and CDR2 from the germline V gene are SGHVS and FQNEAQ. The ends were cut back, 5 bases at V and 5 bases at J, with 18 bases in the middle. The CDR3 sequence is 15 residues long. The CDR3 nucleotides are TGTGCCAGCAGCGAGAGAGGAGGGAAGGGGGAGACCCAGTACTTC. Protein sequence: CASSERGGKGETQYF.